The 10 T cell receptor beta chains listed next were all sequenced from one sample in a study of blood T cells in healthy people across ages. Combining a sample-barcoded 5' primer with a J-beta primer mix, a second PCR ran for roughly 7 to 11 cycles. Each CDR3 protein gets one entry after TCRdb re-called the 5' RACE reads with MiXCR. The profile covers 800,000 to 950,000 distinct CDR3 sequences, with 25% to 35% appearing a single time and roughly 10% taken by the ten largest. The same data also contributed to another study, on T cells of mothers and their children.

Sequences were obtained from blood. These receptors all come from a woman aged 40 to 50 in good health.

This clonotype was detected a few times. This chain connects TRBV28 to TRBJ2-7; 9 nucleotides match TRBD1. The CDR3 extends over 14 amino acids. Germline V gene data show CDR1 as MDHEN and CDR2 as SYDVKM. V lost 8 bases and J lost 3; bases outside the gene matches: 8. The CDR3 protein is CASRQGQGNYEQYF. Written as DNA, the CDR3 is TGTGCCAGCCGACAGGGACAGGGAAACTACGAGCAGTACTTC.

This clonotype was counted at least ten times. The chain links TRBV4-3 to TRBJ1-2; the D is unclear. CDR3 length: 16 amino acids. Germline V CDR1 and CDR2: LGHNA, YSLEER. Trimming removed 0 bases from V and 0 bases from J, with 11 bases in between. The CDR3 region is CASSQERDLPNYGYTF. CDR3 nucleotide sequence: TGCGCCAGCAGCCAAGAGCGAGACTTACCTAACTATGGCTACACCTTC.

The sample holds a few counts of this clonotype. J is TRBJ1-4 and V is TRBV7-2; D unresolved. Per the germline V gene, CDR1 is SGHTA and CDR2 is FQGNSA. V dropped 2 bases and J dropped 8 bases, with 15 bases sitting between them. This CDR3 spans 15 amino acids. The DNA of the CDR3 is TGTGCCAGCAGCTTATTGGGGAGTTCCGGGGAAAAACTGTTTTTT. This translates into CASSLLGSSGEKLFF.

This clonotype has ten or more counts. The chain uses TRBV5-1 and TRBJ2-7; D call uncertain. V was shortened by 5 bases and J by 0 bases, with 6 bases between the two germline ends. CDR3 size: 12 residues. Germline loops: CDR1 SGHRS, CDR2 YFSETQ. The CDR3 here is CASRRSSYEQYF. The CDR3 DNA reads TGCGCCAGCAGGAGGAGCTCCTACGAGCAGTACTTC. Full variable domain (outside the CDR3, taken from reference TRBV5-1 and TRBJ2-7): KAGVTQTPRYLIKTRGQQVTLSCSPISGHRSVSWYQQTPGQGLQFLFEYFSETQRNKGNFPGRFSGRQFSNSRSEMNVSTLELGDSALYLCASRRSSYEQYFGPGTRLTVT.

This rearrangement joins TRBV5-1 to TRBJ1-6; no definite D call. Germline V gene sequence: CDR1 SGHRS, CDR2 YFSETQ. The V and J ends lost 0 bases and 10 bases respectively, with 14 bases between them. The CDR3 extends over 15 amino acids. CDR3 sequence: CASSLDSVKRSPLHF. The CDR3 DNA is TGCGCCAGCAGCTTGGACTCGGTAAAGAGATCACCCCTCCACTTT. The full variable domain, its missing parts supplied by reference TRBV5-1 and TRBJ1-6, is KAGVTQTPRYLIKTRGQQVTLSCSPISGHRSVSWYQQTPGQGLQFLFEYFSETQRNKGNFPGRFSGRQFSNSRSEMNVSTLELGDSALYLCASSLDSVKRSPLHFGNGTRLTVT.

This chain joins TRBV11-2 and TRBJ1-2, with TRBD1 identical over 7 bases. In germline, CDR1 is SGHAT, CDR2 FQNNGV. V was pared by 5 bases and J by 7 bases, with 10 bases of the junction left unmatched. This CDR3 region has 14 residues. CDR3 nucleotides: TGTGCCAGCAGCACTAAGACAGGGAGGTTTGGCTACACCTTC. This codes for CASSTKTGRFGYTF. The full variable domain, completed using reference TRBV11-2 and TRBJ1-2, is EAGVAQSPRYKIIEKRQSVAFWCNPISGHATLYWYQQILGQGPKLLIQFQNNGVVDDSQLPKDRFSAERLKGVDSTLKIQPAKLEDSAVYLCASSTKTGRFGYTFGSGTRLTVV.

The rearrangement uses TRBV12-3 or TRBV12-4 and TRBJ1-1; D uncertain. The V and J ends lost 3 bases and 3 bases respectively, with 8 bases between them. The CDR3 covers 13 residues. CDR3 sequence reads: CASSFTADTEAFF. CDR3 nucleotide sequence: TGTGCCAGCAGTTTTACGGCAGACACTGAAGCTTTCTTT.

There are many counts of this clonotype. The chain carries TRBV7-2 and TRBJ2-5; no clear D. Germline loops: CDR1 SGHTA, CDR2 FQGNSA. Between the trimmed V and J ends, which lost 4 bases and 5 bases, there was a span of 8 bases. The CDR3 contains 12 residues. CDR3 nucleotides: TGTGCCAGCAGCTCCCCCTACGAGACCCAGTACTTC. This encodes CASSSPYETQYF.

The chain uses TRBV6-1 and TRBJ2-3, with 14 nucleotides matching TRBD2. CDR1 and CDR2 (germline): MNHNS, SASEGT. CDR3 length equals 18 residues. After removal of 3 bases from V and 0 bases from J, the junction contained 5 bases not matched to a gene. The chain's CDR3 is CASSDGLAGGRSTDTQYF. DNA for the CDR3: TGTGCCAGCAGTGACGGACTAGCGGGGGGCCGTAGCACAGATACGCAGTATTTT.

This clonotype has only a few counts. Here the CDR3 DNA reads TGTGCCAGCAGCGGGACGGACAGGGGTCAGCCCCAGCATTTT. Its protein is CASSGTDRGQPQHF. The rearrangement links TRBV7-8 to TRBJ1-5; 9 nucleotides align to TRBD1. The germline gives CDR1 SGHVS, CDR2 FQNEAQ. Losses at the gene ends were 5 bases for V and 6 bases for J; bases not matched to a gene: 5. The CDR3 loop spans 14 amino acids.